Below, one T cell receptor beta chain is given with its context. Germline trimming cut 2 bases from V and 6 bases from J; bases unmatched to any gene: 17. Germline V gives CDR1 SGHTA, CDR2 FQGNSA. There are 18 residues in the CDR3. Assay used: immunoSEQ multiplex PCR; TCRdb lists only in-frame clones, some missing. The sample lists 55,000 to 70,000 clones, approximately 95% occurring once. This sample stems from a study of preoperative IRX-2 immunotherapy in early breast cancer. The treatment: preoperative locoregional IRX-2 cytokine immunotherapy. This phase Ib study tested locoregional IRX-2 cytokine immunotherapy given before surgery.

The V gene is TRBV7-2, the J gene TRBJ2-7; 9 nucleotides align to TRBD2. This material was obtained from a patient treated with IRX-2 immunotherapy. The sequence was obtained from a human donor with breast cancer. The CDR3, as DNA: TGTGCCAGCAGCTTAAGTTTGGGGCGGGAGGGTTATTTGAGCGAGCAGTACTTC. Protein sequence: CASSLSLGREGYLSEQYF. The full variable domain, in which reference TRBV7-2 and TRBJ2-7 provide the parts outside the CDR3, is GAGVSQSPSNKVTEKGKDVELRCDPISGHTALYWYRQSLGQGLEFLIYFQGNSAPDKSGLPSDRFSAERTGGSVSTLTIQRTQQEDSAVYLCASSLSLGREGYLSEQYFGPGTRLTVT.